This TCR beta chain is from a study of PD-L1 blockade in urothelial cancer. Overall study: After treatment start, blood was analyzed at 3 weeks (second dose) and at 6 weeks.

The assay was immunoSEQ multiplex PCR, and TCRdb's table has in-frame clones only and misses some. The table lists over 100,000 clones, approximately 84% of them singletons, with about 2.9% in the top ten. For this clone: The target antigen is unknown.

Study-level points and caveats: Better survival was forecast by a pretreatment blood TCR clonality below the median.

Time point given: pretreatment peripheral blood. The CDR3 is made up of 13 amino acids. From germline, CDR1 is KGHSH and CDR2 LQKENI. V lost 3 bases to trimming and J lost 6 bases, with 12 bases between them. The material was PBMCs, obtained around atezolizumab (anti-PD-L1) treatment. J is TRBJ2-7 and V is TRBV18; possible D gene TRBD2, 6 bases. This clonotype originated in a man between 45 and 60 years old with urothelial cancer. This CDR3 reads CASSPAQGGEQYF. In DNA, the CDR3 is TGTGCCAGCTCACCCGCCCAGGGAGGCGAGCAGTACTTC.